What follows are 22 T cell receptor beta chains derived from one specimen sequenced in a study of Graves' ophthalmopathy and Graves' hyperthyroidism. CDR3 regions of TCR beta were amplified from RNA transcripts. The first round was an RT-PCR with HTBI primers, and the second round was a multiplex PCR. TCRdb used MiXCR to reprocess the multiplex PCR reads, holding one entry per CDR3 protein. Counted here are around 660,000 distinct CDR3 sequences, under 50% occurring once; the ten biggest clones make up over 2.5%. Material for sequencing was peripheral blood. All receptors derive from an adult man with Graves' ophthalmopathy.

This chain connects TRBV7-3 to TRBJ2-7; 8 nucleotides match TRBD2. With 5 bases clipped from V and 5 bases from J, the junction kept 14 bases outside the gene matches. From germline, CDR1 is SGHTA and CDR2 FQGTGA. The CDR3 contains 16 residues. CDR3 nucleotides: TGTGCCAGCAGCATAGAACTCCCGGGGGGGCCACACGAGCAGTACTTC. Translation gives CASSIELPGGPHEQYF.

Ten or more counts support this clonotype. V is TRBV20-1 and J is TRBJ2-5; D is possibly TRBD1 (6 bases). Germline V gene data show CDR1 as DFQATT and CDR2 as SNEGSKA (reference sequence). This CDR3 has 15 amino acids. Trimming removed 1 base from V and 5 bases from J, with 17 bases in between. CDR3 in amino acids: CSARAVTGHGETQYF. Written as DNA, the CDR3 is TGCAGTGCTAGAGCCGTGACAGGTCACGGGGAGACCCAGTACTTC.

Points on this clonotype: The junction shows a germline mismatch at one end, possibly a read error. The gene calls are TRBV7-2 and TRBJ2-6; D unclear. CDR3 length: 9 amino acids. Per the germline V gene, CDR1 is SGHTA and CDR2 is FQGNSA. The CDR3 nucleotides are TGTGCCAGCACCAAGGTCCTGACTTTC. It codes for CASTKVLTF.

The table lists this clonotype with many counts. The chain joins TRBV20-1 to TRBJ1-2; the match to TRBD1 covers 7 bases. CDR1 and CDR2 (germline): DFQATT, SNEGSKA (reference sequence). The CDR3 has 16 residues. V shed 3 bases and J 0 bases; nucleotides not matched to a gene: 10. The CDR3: CSASPWTGEANYGYTF. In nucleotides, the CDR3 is TGCAGTGCTAGTCCCTGGACAGGCGAAGCTAACTATGGCTACACCTTC.

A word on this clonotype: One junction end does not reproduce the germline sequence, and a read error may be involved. DNA of the CDR3: TGTGCCAGCACCGAGGGGACGTTAAATAATTCACCCCCCCACTTT. Its translation is CASTEGTLNNSPPHF. The J gene is TRBJ1-6, the V gene TRBV2, with D possibly TRBD1 on 5 matching bases. Per germline, CDR1 SNHLY and CDR2 FYNNEI. CDR3 size: 15 residues.

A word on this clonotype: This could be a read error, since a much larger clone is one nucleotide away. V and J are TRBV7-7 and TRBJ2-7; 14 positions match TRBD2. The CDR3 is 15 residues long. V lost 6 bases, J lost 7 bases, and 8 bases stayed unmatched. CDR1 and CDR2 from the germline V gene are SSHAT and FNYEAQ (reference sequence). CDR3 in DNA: TGTGCCAGCAGGGCGACTAGCGGGAGGGCCGCTGAGCAGTACTTC. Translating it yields CASRATSGRAAEQYF.

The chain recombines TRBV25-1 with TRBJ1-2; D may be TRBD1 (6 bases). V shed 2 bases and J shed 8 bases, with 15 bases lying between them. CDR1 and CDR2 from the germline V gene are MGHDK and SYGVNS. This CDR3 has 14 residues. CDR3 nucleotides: TGTGCCAGCAGTGAACGGGGGACAAGCCGCGGCTACACCTTC. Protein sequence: CASSERGTSRGYTF.

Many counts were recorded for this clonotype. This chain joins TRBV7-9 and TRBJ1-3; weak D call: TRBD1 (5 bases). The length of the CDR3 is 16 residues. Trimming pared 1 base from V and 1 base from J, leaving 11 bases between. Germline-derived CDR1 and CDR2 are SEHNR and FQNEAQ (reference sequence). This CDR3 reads CASSLGPGTSGNTIYF. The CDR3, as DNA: TGTGCCAGCAGCTTAGGCCCTGGGACGTCTGGAAACACCATATATTTT.

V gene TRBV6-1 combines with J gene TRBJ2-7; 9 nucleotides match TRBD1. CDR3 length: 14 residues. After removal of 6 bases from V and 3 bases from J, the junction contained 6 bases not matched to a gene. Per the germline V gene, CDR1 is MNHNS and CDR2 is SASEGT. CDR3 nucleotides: TGTGCCAGCAGCCCCGACAGGGGGGTCTACGAGCAGTACTTC. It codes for CASSPDRGVYEQYF.

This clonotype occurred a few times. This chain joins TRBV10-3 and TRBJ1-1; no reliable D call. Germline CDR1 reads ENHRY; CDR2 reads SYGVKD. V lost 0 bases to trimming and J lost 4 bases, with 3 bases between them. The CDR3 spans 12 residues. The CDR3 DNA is TGTGCCATCAGTGAGTCCGGCACTGAAGCTTTCTTT. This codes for CAISESGTEAFF.

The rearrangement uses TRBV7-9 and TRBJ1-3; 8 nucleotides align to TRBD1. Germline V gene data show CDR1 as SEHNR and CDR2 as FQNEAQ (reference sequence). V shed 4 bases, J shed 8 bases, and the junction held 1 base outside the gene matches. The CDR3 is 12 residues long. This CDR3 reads CASSSTGDTIYF. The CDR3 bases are TGTGCCAGCAGCTCGACAGGGGACACCATATATTTT. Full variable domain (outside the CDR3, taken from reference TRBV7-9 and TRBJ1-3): DTGVSQNPRHKITKRGQNVTFRCDPISEHNRLYWYRQTLGQGPEFLTYFQNEAQLEKSRLLSDRFSAERPKGSFSTLEIQRTEQGDSAMYLCASSSTGDTIYFGEGSWLTVV.

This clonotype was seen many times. CDR3 DNA: TGTGCCAGCAGCCAATCGCGGCAGGGTGAGGAGACCCAGTACTTC. It codes for CASSQSRQGEETQYF. This sequence joins TRBV14 and TRBJ2-5; a possible D gene is TRBD1 (5 bases). This CDR3 is built from 15 residues. Germline CDR1 reads SGHDN; CDR2 reads FVKESK. The ends were cut back, 2 bases at V and 5 bases at J, with 15 bases in the middle.

The CDR3 region is CASSLISLPEDYGYTF. DNA of the CDR3: TGTGCCAGCAGCTTGATATCCCTCCCGGAGGACTATGGCTACACCTTC. The chain is built from TRBV5-4 and TRBJ1-2, with D hard to call. The CDR3 totals 16 residues. CDR1 is SGHNT, CDR2 YYREEE, per germline (reference sequence). V was cut by 1 base and J by 3 bases, with 16 bases left in between.

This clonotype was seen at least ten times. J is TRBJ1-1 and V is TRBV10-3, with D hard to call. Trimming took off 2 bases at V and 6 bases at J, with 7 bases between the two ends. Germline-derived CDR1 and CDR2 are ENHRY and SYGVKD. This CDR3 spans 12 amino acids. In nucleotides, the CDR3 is TGTGCCATCAGTGAGGAGGCCGCTGAAGCTTTCTTT. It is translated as CAISEEAAEAFF.

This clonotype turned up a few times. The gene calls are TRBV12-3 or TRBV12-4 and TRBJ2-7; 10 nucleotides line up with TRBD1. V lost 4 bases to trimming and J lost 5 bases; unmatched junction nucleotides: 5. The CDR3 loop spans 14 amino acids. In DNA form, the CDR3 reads TGTGCCAGCAGTTACTCCGGGACAGGGGACGAGCAGTACTTC. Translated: CASSYSGTGDEQYF.

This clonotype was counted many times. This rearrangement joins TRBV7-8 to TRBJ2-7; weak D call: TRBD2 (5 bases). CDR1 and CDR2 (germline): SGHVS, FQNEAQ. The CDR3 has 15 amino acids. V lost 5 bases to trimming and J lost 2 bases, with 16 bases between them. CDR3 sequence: CASSPRAGQAYEQYF. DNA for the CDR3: TGTGCCAGCAGCCCCCGCGCGGGTCAAGCCTACGAGCAGTACTTC.

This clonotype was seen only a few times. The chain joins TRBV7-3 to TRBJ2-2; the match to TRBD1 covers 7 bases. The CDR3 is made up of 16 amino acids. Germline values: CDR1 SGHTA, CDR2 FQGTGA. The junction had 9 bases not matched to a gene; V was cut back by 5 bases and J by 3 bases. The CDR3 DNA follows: TGTGCCAGCAGCGAATCATGGACAGGCGACACCGGGGAGCTGTTTTTT. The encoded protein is CASSESWTGDTGELFF.

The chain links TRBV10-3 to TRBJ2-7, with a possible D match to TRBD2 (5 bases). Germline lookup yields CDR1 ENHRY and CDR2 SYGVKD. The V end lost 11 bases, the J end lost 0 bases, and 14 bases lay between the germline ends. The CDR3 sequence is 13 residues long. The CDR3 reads CAAEGGFSYEQYF. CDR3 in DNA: TGTGCCGCCGAAGGAGGATTCTCCTACGAGCAGTACTTC.

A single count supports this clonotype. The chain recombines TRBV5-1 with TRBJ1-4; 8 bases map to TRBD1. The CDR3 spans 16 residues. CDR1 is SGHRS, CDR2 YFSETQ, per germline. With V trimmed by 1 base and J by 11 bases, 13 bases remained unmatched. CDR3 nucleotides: TGCGCCAGCAGCTTGAATGCGTTGGGACAGGCGGAGAAACTGTTTTTT. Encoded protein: CASSLNALGQAEKLFF.

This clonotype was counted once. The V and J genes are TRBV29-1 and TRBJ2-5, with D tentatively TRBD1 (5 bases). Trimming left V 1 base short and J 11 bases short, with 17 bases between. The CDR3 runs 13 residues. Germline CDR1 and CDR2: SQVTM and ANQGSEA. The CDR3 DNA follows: TGCAGCGTTGAAGTAGGCCAGGGCAATGAGCAGTACTTC. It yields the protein CSVEVGQGNEQYF.

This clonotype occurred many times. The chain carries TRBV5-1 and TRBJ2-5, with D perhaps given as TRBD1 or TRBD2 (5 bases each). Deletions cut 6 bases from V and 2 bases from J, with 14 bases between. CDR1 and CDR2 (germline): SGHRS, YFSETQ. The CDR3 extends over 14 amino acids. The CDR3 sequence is CASTTGSGQETQYF. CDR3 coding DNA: TGCGCCAGCACCACAGGATCGGGACAAGAGACCCAGTACTTC.

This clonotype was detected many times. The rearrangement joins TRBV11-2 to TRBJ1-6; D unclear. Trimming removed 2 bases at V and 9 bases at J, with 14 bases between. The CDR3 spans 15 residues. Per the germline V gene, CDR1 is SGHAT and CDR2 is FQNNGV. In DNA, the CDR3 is TGTGCCAGCAGCTTAACGGGTGGGTGGGGTTCACCCCTCCACTTT. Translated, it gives CASSLTGGWGSPLHF.